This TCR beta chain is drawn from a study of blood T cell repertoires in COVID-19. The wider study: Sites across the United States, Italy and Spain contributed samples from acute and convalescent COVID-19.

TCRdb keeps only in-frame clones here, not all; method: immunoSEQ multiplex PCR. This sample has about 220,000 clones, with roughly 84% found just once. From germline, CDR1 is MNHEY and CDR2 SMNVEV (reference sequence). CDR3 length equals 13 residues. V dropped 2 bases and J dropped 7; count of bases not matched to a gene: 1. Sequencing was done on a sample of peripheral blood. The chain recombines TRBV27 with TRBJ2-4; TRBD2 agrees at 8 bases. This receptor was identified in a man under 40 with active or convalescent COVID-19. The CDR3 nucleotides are TGTGCCAGCAGTTTACGGGAGGGGAACATTCAGTACTTC. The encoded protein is CASSLREGNIQYF.